This T cell receptor beta chain was sequenced for a study of technical replicates of blood from a handful of donors. The germline V gene encodes CDR1 SQVTM and CDR2 ANQGSEA. The CDR3 loop spans 10 amino acids. V lost 7 bases and J lost 8, with 9 bases in between. The table came from immunoSEQ multiplex PCR; TCRdb's copy has only in-frame clones and leaves some out. The sample lists tens of thousands of clones; roughly 95% were seen once. The chain is built from TRBV29-1 and TRBJ2-1; weak D call: TRBD1 (5 bases). Specimen: T cells isolated from PBMCs. The receptor's source is a human donor in good health. CDR3 in amino acids: CSGGGDEQFF. CDR3 nucleotide sequence: TGCAGCGGGGGCGGCGATGAGCAGTTCTTC.